Presented here are 30 T cell receptor beta chains from one specimen sequenced in a study of blood T cell repertoires in COVID-19. Profiled with immunoSEQ multiplex PCR; TCRdb holds only in-frame clones, not every one. The table lists roughly 120,000 clones, just under 85% of them singletons. The sequenced material came from peripheral blood. These receptors were taken from a man in his 70s with active or convalescent COVID-19.

The chain joins TRBV29-1 to TRBJ2-1, with TRBD2 identical over 13 bases. The CDR3 runs to 15 residues. Germline-derived CDR1 and CDR2 are SQVTM and ANQGSEA. Trimming took 6 bases from V and 10 from J; bases not matched to a gene: 12. The CDR3 spells CSVPTGLAGWGEQFF. The CDR3 bases are TGCAGCGTACCAACGGGACTAGCGGGATGGGGCGAGCAGTTCTTC.

The chain recombines TRBV19 with TRBJ1-1; 7 bases are shared with TRBD1. From germline, CDR1 is LNHDA and CDR2 SQIVND (reference sequence). V was clipped by 5 bases and J by 3 bases; unmatched bases: 6. The CDR3 length is 14 residues. CDR3 DNA: TGTGCCAGTAGTGCCGACAGGGTGGACACTGAAGCTTTCTTT. It specifies CASSADRVDTEAFF.

This clone was detected once. The DNA of the CDR3 is TGCAGTGCTAGTTGGCAGAACTATGGCTACACCTTC. Translating gives CSASWQNYGYTF. V gene TRBV20-1 combines with J gene TRBJ1-2; unclear D gene. The CDR3 runs 12 residues. V lost 3 bases, J lost 2 bases, and 7 bases lay in between. The germline gives CDR1 DFQATT, CDR2 SNEGSKA (reference sequence).

J is TRBJ2-7 and V is TRBV28, with D perhaps matching TRBD2 (7 bases). Trimming removed 10 bases from V and 1 base from J, with 14 bases in between. The V gene's germline CDR1 is MDHEN and CDR2 SYDVKM. The CDR3 is made up of 13 amino acids. The CDR3 nucleotides read TGTGCCACCCTTGGGGGGGCTTCCTACGAGCAGTACTTC. It is translated as CATLGGASYEQYF.

CDR3 coding DNA: TGCGCCAGCAGCGCAGGACAGGGGGGTTCACCCCTCCACTTT. Encoded protein: CASSAGQGGSPLHF. V is TRBV5-1 and J is TRBJ1-6; 10 bases map to TRBD1. Germline V lookup: CDR1 SGHRS, CDR2 YFSETQ. The CDR3 is made up of 14 amino acids. V was pared by 4 bases and J by 9 bases, with 4 bases of the junction left unmatched.

The chain is built from TRBV7-2 and TRBJ2-5; tentatively, D is TRBD2 (6 bases). V gave up 0 bases and J gave up 2 bases, with 10 bases separating them. The CDR3 extends over 15 amino acids. Germline V CDR1 and CDR2: SGHTA, FQGNSA. DNA of the CDR3: TGTGCCAGCAGCTTAGCTGGGACTTCACAAGAGACCCAGTACTTC. Amino acid sequence: CASSLAGTSQETQYF.

The CDR3 spells CASSPRRESNEQFF. The CDR3 nucleotides read TGTGCCAGCTCACCGAGGCGGGAGAGCAATGAGCAGTTCTTC. The chain has TRBV18 and TRBJ2-1; the match to TRBD2 covers 7 bases. V lost 3 bases and J lost 6; bases outside the gene matches: 5. From germline, CDR1 is KGHSH and CDR2 LQKENI. The CDR3 is 14 amino acids. The variable domain in full, with the rest retrieved from reference TRBV18 and TRBJ2-1, is NAGVMQNPRHLVRRRGQEARLRCSPMKGHSHVYWYRQLPEEGLKFMVYLQKENIIDESGMPKERFSAEFPKEGPSILRIQQVVRGDSAAYFCASSPRRESNEQFFGPGTRLTVL.

This clone has more than one count but fewer than ten. The genes are TRBV10-2 and TRBJ1-4; the D gene is possibly TRBD1 (5 bases). Germline assignment: CDR1 WSHSY and CDR2 SAAADI. Trimming pared 0 bases from V and 10 bases from J, leaving 12 bases between. CDR3 length: 14 residues. The CDR3 spells CASSESTRAGKLFF. The DNA for the CDR3 is TGCGCCAGCAGTGAGTCGACCAGGGCTGGAAAACTGTTTTTT.

Turning to this clone: A much more abundant neighbour one base away suggests this may be a read error. The chain joins TRBV2 to TRBJ2-7; D is unresolved. CDR1 and CDR2 from the germline V gene are SNHLY and FYNNEI. There are 11 residues in the CDR3. V lost 5 bases, J lost 4 bases, and 6 bases lay in between. CDR3 DNA: TGTGCCAGCAGTACCACTTACGAGCAGTACTTC. Translated: CASSTTYEQYF.

This clone was recorded once. The chain recombines TRBV11-3 with TRBJ1-6; no firm D call. This CDR3 is 14 amino acids long. The germline V and J ends were trimmed by 4 bases and 7 bases, with 11 bases remaining between them. Germline V gene sequence: CDR1 SGHNT, CDR2 YENEEA. The CDR3 sequence is CASSSILGNSPLHF. The CDR3 bases are TGTGCCAGCAGCTCCATCCTAGGAAATTCACCCCTCCACTTT.

The chain links TRBV24-1 to TRBJ2-7; 10 bases line up with TRBD1. Germline trimming cut 4 bases from V and 6 bases from J; bases unmatched to any gene: 8. CDR3 length: 15 amino acids. Germline V gives CDR1 KGHDR, CDR2 SFDVKD. The DNA for the CDR3 is TGTGCCACCAGTGAAACCGGGACAGGGGCGCGCGAGCAGTACTTC. The encoded protein is CATSETGTGAREQYF.

The CDR3, as DNA: TGTGCCAGCAGCGTAGGGGGACAGGGAGGCTATGGCTACACCTTC. It yields the protein CASSVGGQGGYGYTF. V and J are TRBV9 and TRBJ1-2; 9 nucleotides match TRBD1. Unmatched junction bases numbered 4, after V lost 0 bases and J lost 4 bases. Germline CDR1 and CDR2: SGDLS and YYNGEE. This CDR3 contains 15 residues.

The chain joins TRBV5-4 to TRBJ2-3; the D gene is possibly TRBD2 (6 bases). Trimming left V 0 bases short and J 6 bases short, with 23 bases between. There are 18 residues in the CDR3. CDR1 and CDR2 (germline): SGHNT, YYREEE (reference sequence). CDR3 sequence reads: CASSLGWRDVRRVDTQYF. CDR3 DNA sequence: TGTGCCAGCAGCTTGGGGTGGCGGGATGTTAGACGTGTGGATACGCAGTATTTT.

The J gene is TRBJ2-5, the V gene TRBV11-3; 11 bases fit TRBD2. J lost 4 bases, V lost 1 base, and 8 bases had no gene match. The CDR3 covers 17 residues. Germline CDR1 SGHNT, CDR2 YENEEA. DNA of the CDR3: TGTGCCAGCAGCTTAGGAATAGCGGGAGGGAAGAGAGAGACCCAGTACTTC. As protein: CASSLGIAGGKRETQYF.

The sample holds one count of this clone. The V gene is TRBV2, the J gene TRBJ1-6; possible D gene TRBD1, 5 bases. Germline-derived CDR1 and CDR2 are SNHLY and FYNNEI. The CDR3 is 14 residues long. Trimming cost V 4 bases and J 8 bases, with 12 bases left between them. The CDR3: CASSGPGGDSPLHF. DNA of the CDR3: TGTGCCAGCAGTGGACCGGGAGGGGATTCACCCCTCCACTTT.

The gene calls are TRBV18 and TRBJ1-5, with 8 nucleotides matching TRBD1. V gave up 2 bases and J gave up 5 bases; unmatched junction bases: 8. Per the germline V gene, CDR1 is KGHSH and CDR2 is LQKENI. The CDR3 totals 16 residues. Here the CDR3 reads CASSPNQQGAYQPQHF. As DNA, the CDR3 is TGTGCCAGCTCACCAAATCAGCAGGGGGCATATCAGCCCCAGCATTTT.

V is TRBV7-8 and J is TRBJ2-1, with D uncertain. The CDR3 runs 14 residues. CDR1 is SGHVS and CDR2 is FQNEAQ in the germline V gene. The ends were cut back, 5 bases at V and 0 bases at J, with 8 bases in the middle. In DNA form, the CDR3 reads TGTGCCAGCAGCCTCCGGAGCTCCTACAATGAGCAGTTCTTC. Translation: CASSLRSSYNEQFF.

The CDR3 region is CASSSPRAEAFF. In DNA form, the CDR3 reads TGTGCCAGCAGCTCCCCCCGGGCTGAAGCTTTCTTT. J is TRBJ1-1 and V is TRBV28; D uncertain. Germline CDR1 is MDHEN and CDR2 is SYDVKM. The length of the CDR3 is 12 residues. Deletions cut 6 bases from V and 6 bases from J, with 11 bases between. Combining the CDR3 with reference TRBV28 and TRBJ1-1 gives the whole variable domain DVKVTQSSRYLVKRTGEKVFLECVQDMDHENMFWYRQDPGLGLRLIYFSYDVKMKEKGDIPEGYSVSREKKERFSLILESASTNQTSMYLCASSSPRAEAFFGQGTRLTVV.

The chain uses TRBV5-4 and TRBJ1-6, with 7 bases lining up with TRBD1. CDR1 is SGHNT, CDR2 YYREEE, per germline (reference sequence). The trim removed 6 bases at V and 7 bases at J, leaving 7 bases unmatched. The CDR3 extends over 14 amino acids. DNA for the CDR3: TGTGCCAGCACCCGACAGGGCGGGAATTCACCCCTCCACTTT. Translated, it gives CASTRQGGNSPLHF.

The genes are TRBV24-1 and TRBJ1-2; TRBD1 aligns across 8 bases. Germline V CDR1 and CDR2: KGHDR, SFDVKD. This CDR3 has 13 amino acids. Losses at the gene ends were 4 bases for V and 8 bases for J; bases not matched to a gene: 5. This CDR3 is CATSESDRGGYTF. The CDR3 bases are TGTGCCACCAGTGAGTCTGACAGGGGAGGCTACACCTTC.

The gene calls are TRBV15 and TRBJ1-2; TRBD1 is a possible D gene (6 bases). The CDR3 loop spans 13 amino acids. With 5 bases removed from V and 5 bases from J, the gap between germline ends came to 12 bases. CDR1 and CDR2 (germline): LNHNV, YYDKDF (reference sequence). This CDR3 is CATSQGGGYGYTF. DNA of the CDR3: TGTGCCACCAGCCAAGGGGGGGGATATGGCTACACCTTC. The full variable domain, in which reference TRBV15 and TRBJ1-2 provide the parts outside the CDR3, is DAMVIQNPRYQVTQFGKPVTLSCSQTLNHNVMYWYQQKSSQAPKLLFHYYDKDFNNEADTPDNFQSRRPNTSFCFLDIRSPGLGDTAMYLCATSQGGGYGYTFGSGTRLTVV.

CDR3 in amino acids: CASSLVSRTGPYEQYF. The CDR3 DNA follows: TGTGCCAGCAGCTTAGTATCGAGGACAGGTCCCTACGAGCAGTACTTC. This chain joins TRBV11-3 and TRBJ2-7, with TRBD1 matching over 7 bases. This CDR3 spans 16 amino acids. Germline CDR1 reads SGHNT; CDR2 reads YENEEA. Unmatched junction bases numbered 8, after V lost 1 base and J lost 2 bases.

The rearrangement joins TRBV19 to TRBJ2-1; 8 bases agree with TRBD2. The CDR3 spans 17 residues. Germline CDR1 and CDR2: LNHDA and SQIVND (reference sequence). V shed 0 bases and J 7 bases; nucleotides not matched to a gene: 11. As DNA, the CDR3 is TGTGCCAGTAGTATAGATCTATGGAGCGGGAGCGGGAATGAGCAGTTCTTC. This sequence encodes CASSIDLWSGSGNEQFF. Variable domain in full (rest from reference TRBV19 and TRBJ2-1): DGGITQSPKYLFRKEGQNVTLSCEQNLNHDAMYWYRQDPGQGLRLIYYSQIVNDFQKGDIAEGYSVSREKKESFPLTVTSAQKNPTAFYLCASSIDLWSGSGNEQFFGPGTRLTVL.

The chain's CDR3 is CASRGDRPDGYTF. CDR3 coding DNA: TGTGCCAGCAGAGGGGACAGACCCGATGGCTACACCTTC. This chain uses TRBV11-2 with TRBJ1-2, with 7 bases aligning to TRBD1. Germline lookup yields CDR1 SGHAT and CDR2 FQNNGV. V was clipped by 6 bases and J by 6 bases; unmatched bases: 7. The length of the CDR3 is 13 residues.

The chain uses TRBV18 and TRBJ1-2; D unresolved. This CDR3 spans 13 amino acids. Trimming shortened V by 4 bases and J by 4 bases, and 10 bases separated the two germline ends. Germline V gives CDR1 KGHSH, CDR2 LQKENI. The CDR3 sequence is CASSQDYTYGYTF. As DNA, the CDR3 is TGTGCCAGCTCACAAGACTACACCTATGGCTACACCTTC.

The J gene is TRBJ2-7, the V gene TRBV28; unclear D gene. Germline loops: CDR1 MDHEN, CDR2 SYDVKM. V was pared by 6 bases and J by 5 bases, with 17 bases between. There are 14 residues in the CDR3. The CDR3 coding sequence is TGTGCCAGCAGCTTAGACAACTTAAACGACGAGCAGTACTTC. Its translation is CASSLDNLNDEQYF.

The rearrangement links TRBV19 to TRBJ2-7; perhaps TRBD2 as D (5 bases). Trimming pared 4 bases from V and 0 bases from J, leaving 16 bases between. The CDR3 totals 16 residues. Germline lookup yields CDR1 LNHDA and CDR2 SQIVND (reference sequence). In DNA form, the CDR3 reads TGTGCCAGTAGTACCCCCGGGCTAGCTGGCTCCTACGAGCAGTACTTC. Translated, it gives CASSTPGLAGSYEQYF.

V gene TRBV10-3 combines with J gene TRBJ2-3, with D possibly being TRBD1 (6 bases). The V end was cut by 11 bases, the J end by 1 base, with 13 bases between. The CDR3 consists of 13 residues. Germline CDR1 is ENHRY and CDR2 is SYGVKD. CDR3 nucleotide sequence: TGTGCCGTACAGGGCACAGGCACAGATACGCAGTATTTT. Amino acids: CAVQGTGTDTQYF.

The chain employs TRBV5-1 and TRBJ2-1, with D possibly matching TRBD2 (6 bases). Germline V gene sequence: CDR1 SGHRS, CDR2 YFSETQ. V lost 0 bases, J lost 8 bases, and 18 bases lay in between. CDR3 length equals 16 residues. The DNA for the CDR3 is TGCGCCAGCAGCTTGGATGGAGGGAGTGGGTCGGATGAGCAGTTCTTC. Protein sequence: CASSLDGGSGSDEQFF.

This clone was seen just once. The chain links TRBV21-1 to TRBJ2-5; TRBD1 was called by the table and not checked on the DNA. TRBV21-1 constitutes a pseudogene. The CDR3 is 16 residues long. The CDR3 loop reads CASSTAGQGCIETQYF. In nucleotides, the CDR3 is TGTGCCAGCAGCACCGCGGGACAGGGGTGTATTGAGACCCAGTACTTC.